The clone carrying this TCR beta chain was seen only a few times. The CDR3 covers 18 residues. Germline assignment: CDR1 MNHEY and CDR2 SVGEGT. V was cut by 0 bases and J by 0 bases, with 17 bases left in between. The assay was immunoSEQ multiplex PCR, and TCRdb's table has in-frame clones only and misses some. The sample records under 200,000 clones, 70% to 90% being singletons. The data derive from a study of blood T cell repertoires in COVID-19. The chain uses TRBV6-2 or TRBV6-3 and TRBJ1-2; tentative D call: TRBD1 (5 bases). The sequenced material came from peripheral blood. The receptor comes from an elderly woman with acute or convalescent COVID-19. The CDR3 loop reads CASSYSTSLTGPNYGYTF. The CDR3 nucleotides read TGTGCCAGCAGTTACTCGACATCTCTAACAGGCCCTAACTATGGCTACACCTTC.